This T cell receptor (beta chain) was retrieved from a study of early T cells in non-severe SARS-CoV-2 infection. Study context: Sequencing targeted bulk RNA from unsorted whole blood, leaving chains unpaired.

Each cDNA molecule carried a unique molecular identifier. Each CDR3 protein is one row after TCRdb ran MiXCR on the 5' RACE reads. The table has about 83,000 distinct CDR3 sequences, 12% seen once; the top ten hold under 8%. The CDR3 is 11 amino acids. J was trimmed by 11 bases and V by 5 bases; bases with no gene match: 5. Many counts were recorded for this clonotype. The antigen is not known. Study-level results: VDJdb matching favored anti-spike CD8 responses, missing private and CD4 specificities.

Input material: whole blood. This chain uses TRBV12-3 or TRBV12-4 with TRBJ1-1; TRBD1 matches 7 bases. This TCR derives from an adult who was a healthcare worker with PCR-confirmed SARS-CoV-2 infection or an uninfected control (not recorded which). In nucleotides, the CDR3 is TGTGCCAGCAGTCTCGACAGGGTCGCTTTCTTT. It codes for CASSLDRVAFF.